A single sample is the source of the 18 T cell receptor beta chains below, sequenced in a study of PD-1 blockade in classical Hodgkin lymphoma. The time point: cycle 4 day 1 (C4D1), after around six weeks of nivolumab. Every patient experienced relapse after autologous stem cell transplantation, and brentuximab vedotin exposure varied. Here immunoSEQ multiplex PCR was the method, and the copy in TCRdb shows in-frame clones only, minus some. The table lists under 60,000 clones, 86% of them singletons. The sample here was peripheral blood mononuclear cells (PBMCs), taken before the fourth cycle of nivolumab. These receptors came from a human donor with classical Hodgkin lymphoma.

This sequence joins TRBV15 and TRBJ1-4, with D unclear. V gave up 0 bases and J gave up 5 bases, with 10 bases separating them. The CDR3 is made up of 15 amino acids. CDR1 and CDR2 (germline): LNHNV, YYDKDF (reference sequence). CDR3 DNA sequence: TGTGCCACCAGCAGAGATCCTGGCAGGAATGAAAAACTGTTTTTT. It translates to CATSRDPGRNEKLFF.

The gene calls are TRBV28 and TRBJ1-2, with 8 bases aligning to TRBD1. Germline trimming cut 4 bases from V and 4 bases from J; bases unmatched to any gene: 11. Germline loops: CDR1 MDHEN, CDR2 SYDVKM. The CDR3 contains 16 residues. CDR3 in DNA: TGTGCCAGCAGTTCCCCCCTGGGGACAGGTAGCTATGGCTACACCTTC. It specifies CASSSPLGTGSYGYTF.

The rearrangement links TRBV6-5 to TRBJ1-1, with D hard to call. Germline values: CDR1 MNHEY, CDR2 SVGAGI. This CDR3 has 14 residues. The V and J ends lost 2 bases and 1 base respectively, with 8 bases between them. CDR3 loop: CASSYRGKNTEAFF. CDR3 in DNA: TGTGCCAGCAGTTACCGGGGTAAGAACACTGAAGCTTTCTTT.

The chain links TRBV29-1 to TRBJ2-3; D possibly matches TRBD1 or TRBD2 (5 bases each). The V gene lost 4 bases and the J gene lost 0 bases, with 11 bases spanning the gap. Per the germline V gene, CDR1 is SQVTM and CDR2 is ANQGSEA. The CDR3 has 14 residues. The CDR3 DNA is TGCAGCGTTGCAGGGCGGGCCAGCACAGATACGCAGTATTTT. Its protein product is CSVAGRASTDTQYF.

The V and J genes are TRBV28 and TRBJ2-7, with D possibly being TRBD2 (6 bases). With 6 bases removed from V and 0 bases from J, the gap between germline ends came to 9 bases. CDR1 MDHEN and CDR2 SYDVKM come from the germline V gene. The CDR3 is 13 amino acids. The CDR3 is CASRDGSSYEQYF. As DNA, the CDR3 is TGTGCCAGCAGGGACGGGAGCTCCTACGAGCAGTACTTC.

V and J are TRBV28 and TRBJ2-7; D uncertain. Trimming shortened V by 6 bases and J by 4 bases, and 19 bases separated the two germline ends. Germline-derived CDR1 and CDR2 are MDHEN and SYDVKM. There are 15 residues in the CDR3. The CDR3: CASSIDQTSQYEQYF. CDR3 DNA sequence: TGTGCCAGCAGCATCGACCAGACAAGCCAATACGAGCAGTACTTC.

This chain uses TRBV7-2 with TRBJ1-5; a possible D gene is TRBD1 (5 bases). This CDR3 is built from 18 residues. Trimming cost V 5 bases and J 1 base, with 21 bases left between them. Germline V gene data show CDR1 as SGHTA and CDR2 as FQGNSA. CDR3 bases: TGTGCCAGCAGCGACTCAGGGACCGCATTAGGAAGCAATCAGCCCCAGCATTTT. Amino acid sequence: CASSDSGTALGSNQPQHF.

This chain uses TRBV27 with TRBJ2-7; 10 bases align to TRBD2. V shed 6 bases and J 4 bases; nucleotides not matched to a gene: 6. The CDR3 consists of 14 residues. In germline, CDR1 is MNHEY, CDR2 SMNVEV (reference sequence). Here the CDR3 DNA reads TGTGCCAGCAGGGCGCTAGCGGGAGAGTACGAGCAGTACTTC. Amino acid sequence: CASRALAGEYEQYF.

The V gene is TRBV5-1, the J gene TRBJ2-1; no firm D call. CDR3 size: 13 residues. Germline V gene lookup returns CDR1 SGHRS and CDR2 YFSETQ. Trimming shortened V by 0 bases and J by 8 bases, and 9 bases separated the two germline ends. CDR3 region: CASSLAVWDEQFF. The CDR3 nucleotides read TGCGCCAGCAGCTTGGCAGTATGGGATGAGCAGTTCTTC.

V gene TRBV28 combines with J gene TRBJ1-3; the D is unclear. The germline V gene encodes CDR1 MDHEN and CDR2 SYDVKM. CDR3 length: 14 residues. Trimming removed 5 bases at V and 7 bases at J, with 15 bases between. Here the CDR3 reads CASSPTLSWNTIYF. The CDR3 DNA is TGTGCCAGCAGTCCAACCCTGAGTTGGAACACCATATATTTT.

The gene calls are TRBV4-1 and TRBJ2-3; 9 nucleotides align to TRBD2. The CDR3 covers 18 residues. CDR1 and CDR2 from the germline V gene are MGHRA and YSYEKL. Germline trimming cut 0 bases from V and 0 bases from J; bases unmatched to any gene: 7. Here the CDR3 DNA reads TGCGCCAGCAGCCAAGAGGCTAGCGGGGTTTCTAGCACAGATACGCAGTATTTT. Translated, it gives CASSQEASGVSSTDTQYF.

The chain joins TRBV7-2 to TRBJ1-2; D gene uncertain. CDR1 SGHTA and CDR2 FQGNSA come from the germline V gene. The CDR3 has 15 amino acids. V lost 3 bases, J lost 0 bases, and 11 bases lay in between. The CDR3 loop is CASSLGGKANYGYTF. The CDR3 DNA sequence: TGTGCCAGCAGCTTGGGAGGGAAGGCTAACTATGGCTACACCTTC.

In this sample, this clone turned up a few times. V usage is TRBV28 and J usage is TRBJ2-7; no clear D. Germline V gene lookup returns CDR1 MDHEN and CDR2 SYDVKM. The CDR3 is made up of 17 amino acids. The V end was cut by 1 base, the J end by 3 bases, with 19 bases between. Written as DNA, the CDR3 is TGTGCCAGCAGTTTATACGAAGGAAAACCACACAACTACGAGCAGTACTTC. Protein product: CASSLYEGKPHNYEQYF.

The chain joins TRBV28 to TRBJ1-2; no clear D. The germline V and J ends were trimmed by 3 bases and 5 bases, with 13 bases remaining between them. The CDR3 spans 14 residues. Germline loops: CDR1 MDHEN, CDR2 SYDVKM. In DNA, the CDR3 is TGTGCCAGCAGTTTGAGGCCCGGGGTTTATGGCTACACCTTC. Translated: CASSLRPGVYGYTF.

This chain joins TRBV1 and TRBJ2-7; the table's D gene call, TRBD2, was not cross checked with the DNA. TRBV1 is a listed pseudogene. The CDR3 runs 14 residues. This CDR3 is CTSPLPEFPYEQYF. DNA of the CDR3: TGCACCAGCCCCTTGCCTGAGTTCCCCTACGAGCAGTACTTC.

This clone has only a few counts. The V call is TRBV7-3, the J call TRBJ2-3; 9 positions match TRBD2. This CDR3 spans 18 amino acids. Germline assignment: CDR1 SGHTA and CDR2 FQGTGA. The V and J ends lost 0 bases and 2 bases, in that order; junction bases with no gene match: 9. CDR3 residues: CASSLTLRLAGNTDTQYF. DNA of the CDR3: TGTGCCAGCAGCTTAACGTTAAGGCTAGCGGGGAACACAGATACGCAGTATTTT.

CDR3 loop: CATQNDRGNGYTF. The CDR3 coding sequence is TGTGCCACCCAAAACGACAGGGGCAATGGCTACACCTTC. This sequence joins TRBV28 and TRBJ1-2; TRBD1 agrees at 8 bases. V was pared by 10 bases and J by 6 bases, with 10 bases of the junction left unmatched. The CDR3 runs 13 residues. The V gene's germline CDR1 is MDHEN and CDR2 SYDVKM.

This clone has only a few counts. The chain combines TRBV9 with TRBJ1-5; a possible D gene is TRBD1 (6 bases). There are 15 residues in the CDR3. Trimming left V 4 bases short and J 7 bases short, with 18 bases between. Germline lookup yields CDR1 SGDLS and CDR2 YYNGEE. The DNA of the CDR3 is TGTGCCAGCAGCAGTACCCCCAGGGGTGGACAGCCCCAGCATTTT. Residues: CASSSTPRGGQPQHF.